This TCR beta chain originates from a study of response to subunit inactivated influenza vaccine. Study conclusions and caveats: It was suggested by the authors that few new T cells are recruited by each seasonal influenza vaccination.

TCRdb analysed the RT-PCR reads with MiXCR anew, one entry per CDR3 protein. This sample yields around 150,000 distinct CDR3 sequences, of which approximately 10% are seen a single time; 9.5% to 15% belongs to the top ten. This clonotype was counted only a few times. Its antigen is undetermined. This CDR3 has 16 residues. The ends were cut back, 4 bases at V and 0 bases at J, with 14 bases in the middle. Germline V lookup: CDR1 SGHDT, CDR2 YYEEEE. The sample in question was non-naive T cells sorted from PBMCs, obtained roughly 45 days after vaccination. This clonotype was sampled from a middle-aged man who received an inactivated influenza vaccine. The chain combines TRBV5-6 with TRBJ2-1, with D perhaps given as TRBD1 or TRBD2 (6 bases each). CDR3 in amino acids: CASSVGGGRSYNEQFF. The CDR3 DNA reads TGTGCCAGCAGCGTGGGGGGCGGGCGCTCCTACAATGAGCAGTTCTTC.